These T cell receptor beta chains were read from a single sample in a study of cytomegalovirus exposure and HLA in healthy donors. The repertoire was sequenced with immunoSEQ multiplex PCR; TCRdb's copy has only in-frame clones and lacks some. The table lists approximately 97,000 clones, 80% to 95% of them singletons. The sample consisted of PBMCs. The receptors shown here come from a woman aged 25 to 39 in good health and CMV-seropositive. Both conserved end residues are part of each CDR3. Part of the rows lack a size; the others show once, few, many or a class for expanded clones.

clone size | J gene | V gene | CDR3 protein
- | TRBJ1-1 | TRBV15 | CATSSQTMSGIRNTEAFF
- | TRBJ2-3 | TRBV19 | CASSIVGGPNGGTQYF
- | TRBJ2-1 | TRBV10-3 | CAISDPGQTITQFF
- | TRBJ1-1 | TRBV19 | CASTEHRGGASEAFF
- | TRBJ1-1 | TRBV27 | CASRRGWDTEAFF
- | TRBJ2-7 | TRBV19 | CATRVGGRNEQYF
- | TRBJ1-4 | TRBV10-3 | CAIRPGQLNEKLFF
- | TRBJ2-3 | TRBV5-1 | CASSLAFVQSTDTQYF
- | TRBJ2-3 | TRBV29-1 | CSVVTGQDTQYF
few | TRBJ2-7 | TRBV6-6 | CASSDKTSGGEYF
- | TRBJ2-7 | TRBV27 | CASSLSMREWVVSEQYF
- | TRBJ1-5 | TRBV5-1 | CASSLGQGGQPQHF
- | TRBJ2-5 | TRBV5-1 | CASSLVLGETQYF
- | TRBJ1-1 | TRBV9 | CASSGTGGTEAFF
- | TRBJ1-2 | TRBV27 | CASSLGGGTYGYTF
- | TRBJ1-4 | TRBV15 | CATSRVRDRGTTNEKLFF
- | TRBJ2-7 | TRBV2 | CASSDRRTGRFEQYF
few | TRBJ2-4 | TRBV10-1 | CASSEGRRVLAKNIQYF
- | TRBJ2-2 | TRBV29-1 | CSVKTPGQETGELFF
- | TRBJ2-5 | TRBV27 | CASSFRGKETQYF
- | TRBJ2-6 | TRBV15 | CATSRDPGQGFASGANVLTF
- | TRBJ1-1 | TRBV27 | CASSLSGRVAEAFF
once | TRBJ1-3 | TRBV18 | CASSPPSQGIGGNTIYF
few | TRBJ2-2 | TRBV19 | CASSHVQGAGELFF
- | TRBJ1-5 | TRBV7-2 | CASSTDSNQPQHF
- | TRBJ2-2 | TRBV6-1 | CASKQETNTGELFF
- | TRBJ2-5 | TRBV2 | CASSSPRETQYF
- | TRBJ2-1 | TRBV25-1 | CASSELGEGPYNEQFF
- | TRBJ2-1 | TRBV11-2 | CASSSAGALNEQFF
- | TRBJ2-2 | TRBV27 | CASSWEGLAAGELFF
- | TRBJ1-5 | TRBV5-6 | CASSLRDRIDQPQHF
- | TRBJ2-5 | TRBV18 | CASSRQDRVEGETQYF
- | TRBJ2-7 | TRBV28 | CASSPTGPGGYEQYF
- | TRBJ2-1 | TRBV28 | CASSSFTGGWYNEQFF
- | TRBJ2-5 | TRBV11-2 | CASSTPRGRGKTQYF
- | TRBJ2-1 | TRBV2 | CASSETRSNEQFF
- | TRBJ1-4 | TRBV6-4 | CASSTGTRVEKLFF
- | TRBJ2-3 | TRBV7-2 | CASSLLYLALGTDTQYF
- | TRBJ2-1 | TRBV2 | CASSASNEQFF
once | TRBJ1-2 | TRBV27 | CASSFPQGDGYTF
- | TRBJ1-3 | TRBV28 | CASSRPGQGVSGNTIYF
once | TRBJ1-5 | TRBV15 | CATSRDRSERPQHF
- | TRBJ2-1 | TRBV6-5 | CASSSRTRWNEQFF
- | TRBJ2-3 | TRBV5-5 | CASRGRGTSGREDTQYF
- | TRBJ2-5 | TRBV19 | CASSIDWGSQETQYF
- | TRBJ1-1 | TRBV19 | CASRPGHRNTEAFF